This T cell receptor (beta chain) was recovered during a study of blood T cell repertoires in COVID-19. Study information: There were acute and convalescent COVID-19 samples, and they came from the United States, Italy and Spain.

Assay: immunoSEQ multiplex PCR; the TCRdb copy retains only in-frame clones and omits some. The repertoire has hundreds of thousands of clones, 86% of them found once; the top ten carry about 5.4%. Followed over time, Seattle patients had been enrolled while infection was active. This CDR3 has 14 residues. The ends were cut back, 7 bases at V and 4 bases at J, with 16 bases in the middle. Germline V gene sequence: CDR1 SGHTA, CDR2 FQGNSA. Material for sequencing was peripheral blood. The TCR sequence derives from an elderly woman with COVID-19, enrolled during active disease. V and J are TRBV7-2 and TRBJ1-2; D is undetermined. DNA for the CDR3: TGTGCCAGCACCCCGAGAAAAGTAGCCTATGGCTACACCTTC. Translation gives CASTPRKVAYGYTF.